The TCR beta chain under discussion was sequenced for a study of Ad26.COV2.S vaccination and SARS-CoV-2 variants. General study findings and limits: Estimates derived from TCR breadth and depth analyses may have underestimated total T cell responses. Placebo and vaccine recipients had non-spike TCR breadth that was similar. Substantial breadth was reportedly displayed by spike-specific CD8+ and CD4+ T cell responses after vaccination.

About this clone itself: Its antigen is still unknown.

Profiled with immunoSEQ multiplex PCR; TCRdb holds only in-frame clones, not every one. Here the sample spans about 350,000 clones, 92% being singletons. This clonotype was obtained from a human donor who had recovered from COVID-19. The sample in question was peripheral blood, obtained after recovery from COVID-19.

As DNA, the CDR3 is TGTGCCAGCAGCTTAGGCGGGGGGCCCTACGAGCAGTACTTC. Its translation is CASSLGGGPYEQYF. J is TRBJ2-7 and V is TRBV7-9; 8 bases fit TRBD2. V was pared by 1 base and J by 2 bases, with 1 base of the junction left unmatched. The CDR3 contains 14 residues. Germline V gene sequence: CDR1 SEHNR, CDR2 FQNEAQ (reference sequence). The complete variable domain, with remaining parts taken from reference TRBV7-9 and TRBJ2-7, reads DTGVSQNPRHKITKRGQNVTFRCDPISEHNRLYWYRQTLGQGPEFLTYFQNEAQLEKSRLLSDRFSAERPKGSFSTLEIQRTEQGDSAMYLCASSLGGGPYEQYFGPGTRLTVT.